Sequencing of this TCR beta chain was carried out in a study of molecular identifiers for immune sequencing clone quantification. General study findings and limits: Identical barcode-sharing TCR molecules could lead to underestimated sizes for highly expanded clones.

As previously described, bulk TCR libraries were made using listed TCR primers. TCRdb passed the PCR reads through MiXCR, listing each CDR3 protein once. The sample yields under 600,000 distinct CDR3 sequences, about a fifth seen once. This clonotype showed up many times. The antigen is undetermined. For naive CD8 T cells, sorting used the CD8+CD4-CCR7+CD45RA+ phenotype. Trimming pared 2 bases from V and 6 bases from J, leaving 8 bases between. The CDR3 extends over 12 amino acids. Germline CDR1 and CDR2: DFQATT and SNEGSKA (reference sequence). The chain recombines TRBV20-1 with TRBJ1-5; weak D call: TRBD1 (5 bases). The clonotype was recovered from a human donor in good health. Some libraries in this study had Jurkat cell RNA spiked in. Sequences were obtained from naive CD8+ T cells from blood, with Jurkat cell RNA spiked in. Subset defined: FACS-sorted CD8+CD4-CCR7+CD45RA+ naive T cells. The CDR3 reads CSARQGGQPQHF. Written as DNA, the CDR3 is TGCAGTGCTAGACAGGGCGGTCAGCCCCAGCATTTT.